This record looks at one T cell receptor beta chain sequence and its context. The sample comes from a study of blood T cell repertoires in COVID-19. Study information: PBMCs, B-cell-depleted T cells, or T cells were the source of the cDNA or gDNA that made up the material.

Authors' analysis steps: How many nucleated cells were present was estimated from reference gene primer amplification. The method was immunoSEQ multiplex PCR; TCRdb's version includes in-frame clones alone and lacks a portion of them. That table is the source of V, J and clone size, and D and trimming were worked out from the DNA. The table records around 46,000 clones, roughly 83% of them present only once. V was cut by 8 bases and J by 1 base, with 11 bases left in between. CDR1 is MDHEN and CDR2 is SYDVKM in the germline V gene. The CDR3 extends over 13 amino acids. The chain links TRBV28 to TRBJ1-1; tentatively, D is TRBD1 (5 bases). The sample consisted of peripheral blood. The sequence was collected from a man in his 70s with acute or convalescent COVID-19. The CDR3 DNA is TGTGCCAGCGGTCTCGGGGGGAACACTGAAGCTTTCTTT. Residues: CASGLGGNTEAFF.